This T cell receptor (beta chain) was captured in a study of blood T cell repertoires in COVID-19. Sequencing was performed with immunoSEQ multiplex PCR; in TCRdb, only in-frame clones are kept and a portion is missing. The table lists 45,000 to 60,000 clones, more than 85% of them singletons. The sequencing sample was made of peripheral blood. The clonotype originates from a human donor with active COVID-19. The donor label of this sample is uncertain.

The CDR3 DNA reads TGTGCCAGCAAGACAGTTTCACCCCTCCACTTT. Its translation: CASKTVSPLHF. The V call is TRBV6-5, the J call TRBJ1-6, with D maybe TRBD1 (5 bases). Trimming shortened V by 7 bases and J by 9 bases, and 7 bases separated the two germline ends. Germline V gives CDR1 MNHEY, CDR2 SVGAGI. The CDR3 has 11 residues.